This TCR beta chain was recorded in a study of blood T cell repertoires in COVID-19. Study as a whole: The United States, Italy and Spain supplied acute and convalescent COVID-19 samples.

Produced via immunoSEQ multiplex PCR; TCRdb's table is partial and in-frame only. The table has 200,000 to 300,000 clones, about 87% seen once; the top ten hold 0.95% to 1.5%. Those enrolled, adults aged about 18 to 89 years, came from roughly 22 US areas. Donors were grouped by their self-reported clinical history. V dropped 4 bases and J dropped 1 base, with 10 bases sitting between them. Germline V gene lookup returns CDR1 MDHEN and CDR2 SYDVKM. CDR3 size: 14 residues. On this clone itself: The same CDR3 is also encoded by other DNA sequences in this sample.

This chain uses TRBV28 with TRBJ2-5; maybe TRBD1 (6 bases). This sequence was found in a woman between 35 and 50 years old with acute COVID-19. The sequencing sample was made of PBMCs or T cells enriched from blood (not recorded which). In DNA form, the CDR3 reads TGTGCCAGCAGTTCCGGACAGATCCAAGAGACCCAGTACTTC. Translating it yields CASSSGQIQETQYF.